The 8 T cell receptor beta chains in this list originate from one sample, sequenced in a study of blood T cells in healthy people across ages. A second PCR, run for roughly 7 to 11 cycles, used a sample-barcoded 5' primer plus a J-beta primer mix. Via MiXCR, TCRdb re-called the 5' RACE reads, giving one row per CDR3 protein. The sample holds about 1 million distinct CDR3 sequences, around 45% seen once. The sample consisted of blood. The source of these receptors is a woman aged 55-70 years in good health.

The CDR3 region has the DNA TGCGCCAGCAGCCAAGTCCCGGGACGAGCGGGAGTCAATGAGCAGTTCTTC. Translated, it gives CASSQVPGRAGVNEQFF. The chain recombines TRBV4-1 with TRBJ2-1; 8 bases are shared with TRBD2. The CDR3 is 17 amino acids. Germline CDR1 and CDR2: MGHRA and YSYEKL. V lost 1 base and J lost 6; bases outside the gene matches: 11.

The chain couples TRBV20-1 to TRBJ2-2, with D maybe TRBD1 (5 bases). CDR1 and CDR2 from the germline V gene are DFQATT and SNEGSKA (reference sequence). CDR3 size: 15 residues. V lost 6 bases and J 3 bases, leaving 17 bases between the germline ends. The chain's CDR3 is CSAEGQGGDTGELFF. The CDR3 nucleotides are TGCAGTGCCGAAGGGCAGGGTGGGGACACCGGGGAGCTGTTTTTT.

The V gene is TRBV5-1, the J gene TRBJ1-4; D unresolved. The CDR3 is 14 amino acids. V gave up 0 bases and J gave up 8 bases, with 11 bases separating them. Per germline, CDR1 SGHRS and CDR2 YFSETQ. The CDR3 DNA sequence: TGCGCCAGCAGCTTGGAACCGGACGGCGAAAAACTGTTTTTT. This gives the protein CASSLEPDGEKLFF.

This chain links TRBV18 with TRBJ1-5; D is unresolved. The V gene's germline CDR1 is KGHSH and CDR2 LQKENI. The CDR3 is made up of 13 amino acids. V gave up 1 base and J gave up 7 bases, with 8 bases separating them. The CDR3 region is CASSPRGEQPQHF. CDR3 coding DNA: TGTGCCAGCTCACCACGAGGAGAGCAGCCCCAGCATTTT. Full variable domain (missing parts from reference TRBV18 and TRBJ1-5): NAGVMQNPRHLVRRRGQEARLRCSPMKGHSHVYWYRQLPEEGLKFMVYLQKENIIDESGMPKERFSAEFPKEGPSILRIQQVVRGDSAAYFCASSPRGEQPQHFGDGTRLSIL.

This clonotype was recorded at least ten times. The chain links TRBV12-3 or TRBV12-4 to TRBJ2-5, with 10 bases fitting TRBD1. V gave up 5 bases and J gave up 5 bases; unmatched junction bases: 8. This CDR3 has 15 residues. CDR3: CASSQPGQGRETQYF. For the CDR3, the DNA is TGTGCCAGCAGTCAGCCGGGACAGGGGCGGGAGACCCAGTACTTC.

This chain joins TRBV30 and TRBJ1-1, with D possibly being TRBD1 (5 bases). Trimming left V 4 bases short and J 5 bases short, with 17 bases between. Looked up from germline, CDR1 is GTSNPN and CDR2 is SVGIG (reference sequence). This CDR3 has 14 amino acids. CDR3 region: CAWTPIWGMTEAFF. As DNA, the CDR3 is TGTGCCTGGACCCCGATATGGGGGATGACTGAAGCTTTCTTT.

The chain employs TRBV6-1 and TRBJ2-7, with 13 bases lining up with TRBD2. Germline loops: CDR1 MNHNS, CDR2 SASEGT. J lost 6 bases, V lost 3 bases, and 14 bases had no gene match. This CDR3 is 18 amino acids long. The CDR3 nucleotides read TGTGCCAGCAGTGACCCACCGGAACTAGCGGGAGGGCCGAGCGAGCAGTACTTC. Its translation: CASSDPPELAGGPSEQYF.

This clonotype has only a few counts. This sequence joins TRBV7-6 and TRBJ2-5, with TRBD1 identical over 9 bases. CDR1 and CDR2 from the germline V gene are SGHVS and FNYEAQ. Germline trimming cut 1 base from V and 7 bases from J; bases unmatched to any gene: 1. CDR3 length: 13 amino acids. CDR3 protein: CASSLVTGGTQYF. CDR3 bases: TGTGCCAGCAGCTTAGTGACAGGGGGGACCCAGTACTTC.